This TCR beta chain was sequenced in a study of cytomegalovirus exposure and HLA in healthy donors. Study background: Some 85 million unique TCRs from HLA-typed donors were held in an early data release.

PCR primers comprised 60 Vbeta and 13 Jbeta primers. The protocol was immunoSEQ multiplex PCR, while the TCRdb copy is restricted to in-frame clones and leaves out a portion. The sample carries 130,000 or so clones, roughly 88% recorded once. Germline CDR1 reads SNHLY; CDR2 reads FYNNEI. The V gene lost 6 bases and the J gene lost 1 base, with 7 bases spanning the gap. The CDR3 sequence is 12 residues long. The sequence was obtained from a woman aged 18-29 years in good health and CMV-seropositive. The rearrangement links TRBV2 to TRBJ2-7; no firm D call. Sequenced material: PBMCs. CDR3 in amino acids: CASSPTSYEQYF. The CDR3 DNA sequence: TGTGCCAGCAGCCCGACATCCTACGAGCAGTACTTC.